Here is one T cell receptor (beta chain) with its context. The antigen is not known. The investigators sampled blood at baseline, at cycle 4 day 1, and at cycle 7 day 1. This entry is derived from a study of OX40 agonist ivuxolimab in advanced cancers. Study context: Intravenous ivuxolimab at 0.01 to 10 mg/kg was given to patients every 2 weeks.

The length of the CDR3 is 13 residues. Germline assignment: CDR1 SQVTM and CDR2 ANQGSEA. V shed 0 bases and J shed 4 bases, with 9 bases lying between them. Regarding the study as a whole: The study found that CD8+ T cells averaged more expanded clones than CD4+.

TCRdb keeps only in-frame clones here, not all; method: immunoSEQ multiplex PCR. The profile shows about 86,000 clones, more than 80% of them singletons. J is TRBJ2-5 and V is TRBV29-1; D call uncertain. This sequence was found in an adult with an advanced solid tumor such as melanoma, head and neck, liver or kidney cancer. This material consisted of CD4+ or CD8+ T cells sorted from blood, taken in a trial of the OX40 agonist ivuxolimab. This CDR3 reads CSVEEGLRETQYF. CDR3 nucleotide sequence: TGCAGCGTTGAAGAGGGGTTACGAGAGACCCAGTACTTC. Together with reference TRBV29-1 and TRBJ2-5, the CDR3 gives the full variable domain: SAVISQKPSRDICQRGTSLTIQCQVDSQVTMMFWYRQQPGQSLTLIATANQGSEATYESGFVIDKFPISRPNLTFSTLTVSNMSPEDSSIYLCSVEEGLRETQYFGPGTRLLVL.